The rows below give T cell receptor beta chains drawn from one sample of a study of T cells after yellow fever vaccination. TCRdb used MiXCR to reprocess the 5' RACE reads, holding one entry per CDR3 protein. In the table there are about 73,000 distinct CDR3 sequences, around 7.7% of which are singletons. Sample: CD8+ T cells sorted from PBMCs, taken on the day of the yellow fever booster vaccination. The receptors shown here come from a man younger than 45 who received the YFV17D yellow fever vaccine. Both conserved end residues are part of each CDR3. Fields, in order: J gene, V gene, D gene, clone size, CDR3 protein, CDR3 DNA. The D gene is left open where the match is weak. Clone sizes are given selectively: once, few, many, or a class where the clone is expanded.

>TRBJ2-5|TRBV9|NA|few
CASSVRSGGGQYF
TGTGCCAGCAGCGTAAGGTCCGGCGGCGGCCAGTACTTC
>TRBJ2-5|TRBV28|NA|few
CASSLSGNRQETQYF
TGTGCCAGCAGTTTATCGGGAAACAGACAAGAGACCCAGTACTTC
>TRBJ2-7|TRBV14|NA|NA
CASSQEAGDEQYF
TGTGCCAGCAGCCAAGAAGCCGGGGACGAGCAGTACTTC
>TRBJ2-1|TRBV12-3/TRBV12-4|NA|few
CACCPPQASSHPDYEQFF
TGTGCCTGCTGTCCTCCTCAGGCTAGTTCGCACCCGGACTATGAGCAGTTCTTC
>TRBJ1-2|TRBV9|NA|NA
CASSVEGSYGYTF
TGTGCCAGCAGCGTAGAGGGGAGCTATGGCTACACCTTC
>TRBJ2-1|TRBV14|NA|many
CASSAIGFEQFF
TGTGCCAGCAGCGCGATAGGGTTTGAGCAGTTCTTC
>TRBJ2-2|TRBV12-3/TRBV12-4|TRBD2|NA
CASTKPTSGINGELFF
TGTGCCAGCACCAAACCTACTAGCGGGATTAACGGGGAGCTGTTTTTT
>TRBJ2-1|TRBV19|TRBD1|few
CASSRLPPGQGVNEQFF
TGTGCCAGTAGCCGTCTTCCCCCGGGACAGGGGGTGAATGAGCAGTTCTTC
>TRBJ2-1|TRBV6-2/TRBV6-3|TRBD2|NA
CANSSLAGFNNEQFF
TGTGCCAACAGTTCCCTAGCGGGATTTAACAATGAGCAGTTCTTC
>TRBJ2-7|TRBV7-6|NA|few
CASSVPGGGEQYF
TGTGCCAGCAGCGTTCCTGGGGGTGGCGAGCAGTACTTC
>TRBJ2-2|TRBV6-1|TRBD1|few
CASMGQGATGELFF
TGTGCCAGCATGGGGCAGGGGGCGACCGGGGAGCTGTTTTTT
>TRBJ2-7|TRBV7-9|NA|few
CASSAPTRARDEQYF
TGTGCCAGCAGCGCCCCGACAAGGGCCAGGGACGAGCAGTACTTC
>TRBJ2-5|TRBV5-6|TRBD2|NA
CASSFLAGVRETKYF
TGTGCCAGCAGCTTCCTAGCGGGAGTCCGAGAGACCAAGTACTTC
>TRBJ2-7|TRBV27|NA|few
CASRPAFEQYF
TGTGCCAGCAGGCCCGCGTTTGAGCAGTACTTC
>TRBJ2-7|TRBV29-1|NA|few
CSVDWSAGGSYEQYF
TGCAGCGTTGATTGGTCGGCAGGGGGGAGCTACGAGCAGTACTTC
>TRBJ2-1|TRBV4-3|NA|NA
CASSHTGTLYNEQFF
TGCGCCAGCAGCCATACAGGAACCCTCTACAATGAGCAGTTCTTC
>TRBJ2-3|TRBV7-2|TRBD2|NA
CASSARTSGYTDTQYF
TGTGCCAGCAGCGCAAGGACTAGCGGTTACACAGATACGCAGTATTTT
>TRBJ2-7|TRBV28|TRBD2|NA
CASSSGLDSYEQYF
TGTGCCAGCAGTTCGGGACTAGATAGCTACGAGCAGTACTTC
>TRBJ2-7|TRBV29-1|NA|many
CSVEDPSSTIYEQYF
TGCAGCGTTGAAGATCCCTCCTCAACCATTTACGAGCAGTACTTC
>TRBJ2-3|TRBV4-3|TRBD2|many
CASSQDLAGPTDTQYF
TGCGCCAGCAGCCAAGATCTAGCGGGACCCACAGATACGCAGTATTTT
>TRBJ2-1|TRBV10-3|NA|few
CAISESEGDNEQFF
TGTGCCATCAGTGAGTCGGAAGGAGACAATGAGCAGTTCTTC
>TRBJ2-3|TRBV20-1|NA|many
CGGVDGPDTQYF
TGCGGAGGCGTCGACGGGCCAGATACGCAGTATTTT
>TRBJ1-2|TRBV29-1|NA|NA
CSVVVDYGYTF
TGCAGCGTTGTAGTGGACTATGGCTACACCTTC
>TRBJ1-1|TRBV3-1|TRBD1|NA
CASSQVAGQGASEAFF
TGTGCCAGCAGCCAAGTCGCAGGACAGGGGGCCTCTGAAGCTTTCTTT
>TRBJ2-7|TRBV7-2|NA|few
CASSFDTLEQYF
TGTGCCAGCAGCTTCGACACTCTGGAGCAGTACTTC
>TRBJ1-4|TRBV29-1|TRBD1|many
CSVQGHRGDEKLFF
TGCAGCGTTCAGGGGCACAGGGGGGATGAAAAACTGTTTTTT
>TRBJ2-1|TRBV7-9|TRBD1|few
CASSSGTGGSWNEQFF
TGTGCCAGCAGCTCTGGTACAGGGGGGTCATGGAATGAGCAGTTCTTC
>TRBJ2-7|TRBV2|NA|few
CASSEALLGAEQYF
TGTGCCAGCAGTGAAGCGCTTCTGGGGGCCGAGCAGTACTTC
>TRBJ2-5|TRBV12-3/TRBV12-4|NA|many
CASSLGGVETQYF
TGTGCCAGCAGTTTAGGAGGGGTCGAGACCCAGTACTTC
>TRBJ1-2|TRBV18|TRBD1|few
CASSPPGGQGANGYTF
TGTGCCAGCTCACCACCGGGTGGACAGGGGGCGAATGGCTACACCTTC
>TRBJ2-1|TRBV20-1|TRBD2|few
CSASVAGVWNEQFF
TGCAGTGCTAGTGTAGCGGGAGTTTGGAATGAGCAGTTCTTC
>TRBJ2-1|TRBV20-1|TRBD2|few
CSAVGGGLGDNEQFF
TGCAGTGCCGTGGGGGGGGGACTAGGGGACAATGAGCAGTTCTTC
>TRBJ2-3|TRBV12-3/TRBV12-4|TRBD1|NA
CASSQTGATDTQYF
TGTGCCAGCAGTCAAACAGGGGCCACAGATACGCAGTATTTT
>TRBJ2-7|TRBV5-6|TRBD1|NA
CASSLDRGHYEQYF
TGTGCCAGCAGCTTGGACAGGGGCCACTACGAGCAGTACTTC
>TRBJ2-7|TRBV30|NA|few
CAWSDRQGGYEQYF
TGTGCCTGGAGTGACCGACAGGGAGGGTACGAGCAGTACTTC
>TRBJ2-7|TRBV20-1|TRBD2|many
CSAITSGSYEQYF
TGCAGTGCTATAACTAGCGGGAGCTACGAGCAGTACTTC
>TRBJ2-1|TRBV2|TRBD2|many
CASSEMRSSGNEQFF
TGTGCCAGCAGTGAAATGCGGTCTAGCGGGAATGAGCAGTTCTTC
>TRBJ2-1|TRBV4-3|NA|NA
CASSQDGRAGYNEQFF
TGCGCCAGCAGCCAAGATGGGCGTGCGGGGTACAATGAGCAGTTCTTC
>TRBJ2-7|TRBV6-2/TRBV6-3|NA|many
CASTASYEQYF
TGTGCCAGCACGGCGTCCTACGAGCAGTACTTC
>TRBJ2-5|TRBV4-3|TRBD2|many
CASSQGEGMLQETQYF
TGCGCCAGCAGCCAAGGGGAGGGGATGCTGCAAGAGACCCAGTACTTC
>TRBJ2-3|TRBV28|TRBD2|many
CASSSGLAGGYPDTQYF
TGTGCCAGCAGTTCTGGACTAGCGGGAGGATATCCAGATACGCAGTATTTT
>TRBJ2-3|TRBV7-2|NA|few
CASSPPLGRTDTQYF
TGTGCCAGCAGCCCGCCCCTGGGACGCACAGATACGCAGTATTTT
>TRBJ2-1|TRBV7-2|NA|many
CASSASLSWDEQFF
TGTGCCAGCAGCGCTTCCCTCTCGTGGGATGAGCAGTTCTTC
>TRBJ2-2|TRBV10-1|NA|NA
CASSESIIGSYPTGELFF
TGCGCCAGCAGTGAGTCGATTATCGGGAGCTATCCCACCGGGGAGCTGTTTTTT
>TRBJ2-1|TRBV10-3|NA|NA
CAIKEQGFNEQFF
TGTGCCATCAAAGAACAGGGATTCAATGAGCAGTTCTTC
>TRBJ2-3|TRBV4-1|NA|NA
CASSQEGLDSTDTQYF
TGCGCCAGCAGCCAAGAGGGACTGGATAGCACAGATACGCAGTATTTT
>TRBJ2-7|TRBV27|NA|NA
CASSFGARYEQYF
TGTGCCAGCAGTTTCGGGGCTCGCTACGAGCAGTACTTC
>TRBJ1-5|TRBV4-2|NA|NA
CASSQGANQPQHF
TGTGCCAGCAGCCAGGGGGCAAATCAGCCCCAGCATTTT
>TRBJ1-1|TRBV20-1|NA|NA
CSAQSLKSTEAFF
TGCAGTGCTCAGTCCCTGAAAAGCACTGAAGCTTTCTTT
>TRBJ2-1|TRBV27|NA|NA
CASSTDLKYEQFF
TGTGCCAGCAGTACCGACCTTAAATATGAGCAGTTCTTC
>TRBJ2-2|TRBV7-3|NA|many
CASSSVLAAGELFF
TGTGCCAGCAGCTCCGTACTAGCAGCCGGGGAGCTGTTTTTT
>TRBJ2-1|TRBV29-1|NA|few
CSDALEAAFF
TGCAGCGACGCACTCGAGGCGGCGTTCTTC
>TRBJ2-3|TRBV20-1|NA|NA
CSARDQRLGVPDTQYF
TGCAGTGCTAGAGATCAGAGACTAGGGGTTCCAGATACGCAGTATTTT